This T cell receptor beta chain is drawn from a study of identical twins. General study points: Shared out-of-frame alpha sequences (those common to twins) showed excess low generation probability. Twins shared beta out-of-frame sequences in excess, but this excess was weaker.

This clonotype was seen only a few times. No antigen is known for it. The authors used template switching to add a universal primer site and gave cDNA unique molecular identifiers. TCRdb analysed the 5' RACE reads with MiXCR anew, one entry per CDR3 protein. The sample gives roughly 570,000 distinct CDR3 sequences, nearly 10% of which show up once; roughly 3% is in the top ten. The length of the CDR3 is 13 residues. Trimming took 11 bases from V and 4 from J; bases not matched to a gene: 8. In germline, CDR1 is MNHNS, CDR2 SASEGT. The same sample was also used in a study of yellow fever vaccine responses in identical twins.

This chain uses TRBV6-1 with TRBJ2-7; 10 positions match TRBD1. The receptor's source is a woman under 30 in good health. The source material was PBMCs. The CDR3 sequence is CAGGQGVRYEQYF. CDR3 nucleotide sequence: TGTGCCGGCGGACAGGGGGTGAGATACGAGCAGTACTTC.